Listed below are T cell receptor beta chains from one sample, sequenced in a study of T cells in Graves' hyperthyroidism and ophthalmopathy. TCRdb called the multiplex PCR reads again in MiXCR, with one record for every CDR3 protein. This table holds 600,000 to 850,000 distinct CDR3 sequences, about 17% found once. Sequencing was performed on blood. The receptor set was obtained from a woman between 45 and 60 years old with Graves' hyperthyroidism that later progressed to Graves' ophthalmopathy. Each CDR3 is given with its conserved first and last residue. A D gene is named only where the DNA matches it firmly. Clone size is not always given. Where it is, it says once, few, many or a class for expanded clones.

V gene,J gene,clone size,D gene,CDR3 protein,CDR3 DNA
TRBV6-1,TRBJ1-4,.,.,CASAWWVGEKLFF,TGTGCCAGCGCTTGGTGGGTTGGCGAAAAACTGTTTTTT
TRBV20-1,TRBJ1-6,once,.,CSASSIGGSLHF,TGCAGTGCTAGCTCAATCGGGGGTTCCCTCCACTTT
TRBV30,TRBJ1-5,many,.,CAWSLGGERQPQHF,TGTGCCTGGAGCTTAGGCGGGGAAAGGCAGCCCCAGCATTTT
TRBV5-1,TRBJ1-2,few,TRBD1,CASRLSTGNYGYTF,TGCGCCAGCCGTTTATCGACAGGGAACTATGGCTACACCTTC
TRBV3-1,TRBJ2-7,many,.,CASSQDIVGESSYEQYF,TGTGCCAGCAGCCAAGATATTGTGGGAGAGAGCTCCTACGAGCAGTACTTC
TRBV7-9,TRBJ1-1,.,.,CASSSSTANTEAFF,TGTGCCAGCAGCAGCTCGACAGCGAACACTGAAGCTTTCTTT
TRBV27,TRBJ2-1,few,TRBD2,CASSQLAGGHTYNEQFF,TGTGCCAGCAGCCAACTAGCGGGGGGTCATACATACAATGAGCAGTTCTTC
TRBV3-1,TRBJ2-2,many,.,CASSQDRGLVTGELFF,TGTGCCAGCAGCCAAGATCGGGGACTTGTCACCGGGGAGCTGTTTTTT
TRBV12-3/TRBV12-4,TRBJ2-1,.,.,CASTAVAHYNEQFF,TGTGCCAGCACCGCAGTCGCCCATTACAATGAGCAGTTCTTC
TRBV12-3/TRBV12-4,TRBJ2-3,.,.,CASSFSSPDTQYF,TGTGCCAGCAGTTTTTCTTCGCCAGATACGCAGTATTTT
TRBV12-3/TRBV12-4,TRBJ2-2,few,TRBD2,CASSLGLAGVRGGELFF,TGTGCCAGCAGTTTAGGGCTAGCGGGGGTCCGGGGCGGGGAGCTGTTTTTT
TRBV7-8,TRBJ2-1,many,TRBD1,CASSSRGLGDEQFF,TGTGCCAGCAGCTCAAGGGGGCTGGGCGATGAGCAGTTCTTC
TRBV5-4,TRBJ2-1,few,.,CASCRDPSSEQFF,TGTGCCAGCTGCCGGGATCCCTCGTCGGAGCAGTTCTTC
TRBV2,TRBJ2-1,.,.,CASQIRSSYNEQFF,TGTGCCAGCCAGATTCGAAGCTCCTACAATGAGCAGTTCTTC
TRBV7-3,TRBJ2-2,many,TRBD1,CASSLDRAYTGELFF,TGTGCCAGCAGCTTAGACAGGGCGTACACCGGGGAGCTGTTTTTT
TRBV2,TRBJ2-1,many,.,CASSGQGVDEQFF,TGTGCCAGCAGTGGGCAGGGAGTCGATGAGCAGTTCTTC
TRBV20-1,TRBJ2-7,many,TRBD2,CSATITSGGYYEQYF,TGCAGTGCTACCATCACTAGCGGGGGGTATTACGAGCAGTACTTC
TRBV30,TRBJ2-5,many,.,CAWSVGSQETQYF,TGTGCCTGGAGTGTAGGCAGCCAAGAGACCCAGTACTTC
TRBV15,TRBJ1-2,.,TRBD1,CATSRAPGQGAGGYTF,TGTGCCACCAGCAGAGCTCCGGGACAGGGGGCAGGGGGCTACACCTTC
TRBV4-1,TRBJ2-2,.,.,CASSQTRTAGHGELFF,TGCGCCAGCAGCCAAACGAGGACAGCAGGGCACGGGGAGCTGTTTTTT
TRBV15,TRBJ1-6,many,.,CATSRVDNSPLHF,TGTGCCACCAGCAGAGTGGATAATTCACCCCTCCACTTT
TRBV4-1,TRBJ1-4,few,.,CASSHEGGLTNEKLFF,TGCGCCAGCAGCCATGAGGGCGGGTTAACTAATGAAAAACTGTTTTTT
TRBV5-1,TRBJ2-3,many,.,CASSLFGGPNAGTQYF,TGCGCCAGCAGCTTGTTTGGGGGTCCCAACGCCGGTACGCAGTATTTT
TRBV29-1,TRBJ2-1,many,.,CSVEDGSDNEQFF,TGCAGCGTTGAGGACGGTTCGGACAATGAGCAGTTCTTC
TRBV11-2,TRBJ2-1,many,.,CASSLGWRNEQFF,TGTGCCAGCAGCTTAGGCTGGAGGAATGAGCAGTTCTTC
TRBV7-2,TRBJ2-3,.,TRBD1,CASSSGQQLDTQYF,TGTGCCAGCAGCTCGGGACAGCAGTTGGATACGCAGTATTTT
TRBV24-1,TRBJ2-1,few,.,CATSDLLASHEQFF,TGTGCCACCAGTGATTTGCTTGCCTCTCATGAGCAGTTCTTC
TRBV3-1,TRBJ1-4,many,.,CASSQERQFGEKLFF,TGTGCCAGCAGCCAAGAGAGGCAATTCGGTGAAAAACTGTTTTTT
TRBV19,TRBJ2-2,.,.,CASSIEVSLGTGELFF,TGTGCCAGTAGTATAGAGGTGTCCCTCGGGACCGGGGAGCTGTTTTTT
TRBV3-1,TRBJ2-2,few,.,CASSQSGRNTGELFF,TGTGCCAGCAGCCAATCAGGGAGGAACACCGGGGAGCTGTTTTTT
TRBV19,TRBJ1-1,.,.,CASSTRQEYILNTEAFF,TGTGCCAGTAGTACCAGACAGGAGTACATTTTGAACACTGAAGCTTTCTTT
TRBV28,TRBJ2-5,few,TRBD2,CASSMWTSPGGETQYF,TGTGCCAGCAGTATGTGGACTAGCCCCGGCGGAGAGACCCAGTACTTC
TRBV3-1,TRBJ1-3,.,.,CASSPWENTIYF,TGTGCCAGCAGCCCCTGGGAAAACACCATATATTTT
TRBV5-5,TRBJ2-2,many,TRBD1,CASSWVSGTGDTGELFF,TGTGCCAGCAGCTGGGTATCGGGGACAGGAGACACCGGGGAGCTGTTTTTT
TRBV10-3,TRBJ1-4,.,.,CATQGNEKLFF,TGTGCCACCCAGGGAAATGAAAAACTGTTTTTT